This TCR beta chain was profiled in a study of T cells in Graves' hyperthyroidism and ophthalmopathy. Study-wide results and limits: In validation, the model predicted ophthalmopathy. These predictions came a median approximately six months before onset.

Researchers took RNA transcripts and amplified the TCR beta CDR3 regions from them. Primed by the HTBI set, a first-round RT-PCR was run on the TCR CDR3. Using its own MiXCR run on the multiplex PCR reads, TCRdb lists one record per CDR3 protein. In the table there are 600,000 or so distinct CDR3 sequences, around 42% of which are singletons. Worth noting for this clonotype: Its cognate antigen is unknown.

The sequence was obtained from a woman under 30 with Graves' hyperthyroidism. Sequencing used peripheral blood or thyroid tissue (not recorded which).

The CDR3 DNA is TGTGCCTGTCAGGCGCGGGGCCATAGGGCGTACGAGCAGTACTTC. It encodes CACQARGHRAYEQYF. This chain uses TRBV12-3 or TRBV12-4 with TRBJ2-7; a possible D gene is TRBD2 (6 bases). Trimming pared 11 bases from V and 4 bases from J, leaving 24 bases between. This CDR3 has 15 amino acids.